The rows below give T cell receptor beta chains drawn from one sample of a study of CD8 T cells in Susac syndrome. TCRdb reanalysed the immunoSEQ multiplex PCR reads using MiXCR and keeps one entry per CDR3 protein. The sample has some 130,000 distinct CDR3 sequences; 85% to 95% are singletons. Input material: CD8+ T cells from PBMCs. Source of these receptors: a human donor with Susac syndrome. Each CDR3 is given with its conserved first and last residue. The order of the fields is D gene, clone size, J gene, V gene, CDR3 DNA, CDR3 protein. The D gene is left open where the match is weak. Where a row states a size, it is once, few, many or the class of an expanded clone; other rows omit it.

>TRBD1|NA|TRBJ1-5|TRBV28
TGTGCCAGCAGTTGGGACAGGGGGTCCAATCAGCCCCAGCATTTT
CASSWDRGSNQPQHF
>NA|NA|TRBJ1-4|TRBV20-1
TGCAGTGCTAGGACTCGGGGGCCCGATTCAACTAATGAAAAACTGTTTTTT
CSARTRGPDSTNEKLFF
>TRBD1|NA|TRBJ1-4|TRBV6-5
TGTGCCAGCAGTCCCTTCGACAGGGTTGAAAAACTGTTTTTT
CASSPFDRVEKLFF
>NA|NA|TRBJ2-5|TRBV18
TGTGCCAGCTCACCGACGGGACCCCTACTCTCAGAGACCCAGTACTTC
CASSPTGPLLSETQYF
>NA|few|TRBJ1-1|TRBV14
TGTGCCAGCAGCCAAGATGGTATCACAGTTTTCACTGAAGCTTTCTTT
CASSQDGITVFTEAFF
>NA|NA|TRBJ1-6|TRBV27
TGTGCCAGCAGTACCGAGGGGGGCAGTTCACCCCTCCACTTT
CASSTEGGSSPLHF
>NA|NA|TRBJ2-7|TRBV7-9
TGTGCCAGCAGCTTAATACATCCCTACGAGCAGTACTTC
CASSLIHPYEQYF
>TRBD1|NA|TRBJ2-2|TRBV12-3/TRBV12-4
TGTGCCAGCAGTCCCAGAGACAGGGGGACCGGGGAGCTGTTTTTT
CASSPRDRGTGELFF
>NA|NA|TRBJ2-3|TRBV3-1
TGTGCCAGCAGCCGACACTCTCAAGGAGCAGATACGCAGTATTTT
CASSRHSQGADTQYF
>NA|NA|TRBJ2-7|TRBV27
TGTGCCAGCAGTTTATATCAAGGGTCGAACGAGCAGTACTTC
CASSLYQGSNEQYF
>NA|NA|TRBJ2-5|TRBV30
TGTGCCTGGAGTCCCCTCCCTGGGATAGAGACCCAGTACTTC
CAWSPLPGIETQYF
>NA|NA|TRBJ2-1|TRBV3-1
TGTGCCAGCAGCCACCAGGAGCGAGACTACAATGAGCAGTTCTTC
CASSHQERDYNEQFF
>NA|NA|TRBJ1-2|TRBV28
TGTGCCAGCATAGAGCAGGGCATTATCTATGGCTACACCTTC
CASIEQGIIYGYTF
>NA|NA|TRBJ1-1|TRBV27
TGTGCCAGCAGTTTGGGGTTCCAGGGTGCTGAAGCTTTCTTT
CASSLGFQGAEAFF
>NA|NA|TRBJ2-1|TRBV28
TGTGCCAGCAGTTTAATGGTCTGGAAGATAGGGACCCTCAATGAGCAGTTCTTC
CASSLMVWKIGTLNEQFF
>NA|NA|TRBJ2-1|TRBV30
TGTGCCTGGGACTCCGTTAATAACAATGAGCAGTTCTTC
CAWDSVNNNEQFF
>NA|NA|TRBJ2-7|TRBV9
TGTGCCAGCAGCGTAGAATCAGGGAAGACCTACGAGCAGTACTTC
CASSVESGKTYEQYF
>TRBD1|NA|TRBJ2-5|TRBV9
TGTGCCAGCAGCGCGGGGACAGATCAAGAGACCCAGTACTTC
CASSAGTDQETQYF
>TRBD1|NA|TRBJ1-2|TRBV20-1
TGCAGTGCTAGGTTCTCAGGGGGGATAACGGGCTACACCTTC
CSARFSGGITGYTF
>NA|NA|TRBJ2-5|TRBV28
TGTGCCAGCAGTCTGGAGGACATCCAAGAGACCCAGTACTTC
CASSLEDIQETQYF
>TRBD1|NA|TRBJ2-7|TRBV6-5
TGTGCCAGCAGTTATAGTGTCGGTCGTACAGGGGCCACCTACGAGCAGTACTTC
CASSYSVGRTGATYEQYF
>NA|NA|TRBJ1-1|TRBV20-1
TGCAGTGCGTATCCTTGGGGGTACACTGAAGCTTTCTTT
CSAYPWGYTEAFF
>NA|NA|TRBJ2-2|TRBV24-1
TGTGCCACCAGCGAAATCTTCGCCGGGGAGCTGTTTTTT
CATSEIFAGELFF
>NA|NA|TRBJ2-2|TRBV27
TGTGCCAGCAGTCCCGGGACAATCAACACCGGGGAGCTGTTTTTT
CASSPGTINTGELFF
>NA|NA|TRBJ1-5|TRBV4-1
TGCGCCAGCAGCCAAGAATCAATCACCGGGAATCAGCCCCAGCATTTT
CASSQESITGNQPQHF
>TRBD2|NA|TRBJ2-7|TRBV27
TGTGCCAGCAGTTTACTAGCGGGGACCTACGAGCAGTACTTC
CASSLLAGTYEQYF
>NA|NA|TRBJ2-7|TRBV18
TGTGCCAGCTCACCATTGCCGGTCTACGAGCAGTACTTC
CASSPLPVYEQYF
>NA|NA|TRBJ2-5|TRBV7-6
TGTGCCAGCAGCCTCAATAGGGAAGAGACCCAGTACTTC
CASSLNREETQYF
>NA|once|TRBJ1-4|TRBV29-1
TGCAGCGTAAACACCGACAAACCCCCAACTAATGAAAAACTGTTTTTT
CSVNTDKPPTNEKLFF
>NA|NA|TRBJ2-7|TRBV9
TGTGCCAGCAGCGTAGCCGAGCTTAAGGAGCAGTACTTC
CASSVAELKEQYF
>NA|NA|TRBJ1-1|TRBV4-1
TGCGCCAGCAGCCAGCACAGGACGGATAACACTGAAGCTTTCTTT
CASSQHRTDNTEAFF
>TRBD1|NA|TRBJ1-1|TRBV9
TGTGCCAGCAGCGTAGAGGGGGCGACCACTGAAGCTTTCTTT
CASSVEGATTEAFF
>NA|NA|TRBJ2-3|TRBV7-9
TGTGCCAGCAGCTTACCCGGTTACACAGATACGCAGTATTTT
CASSLPGYTDTQYF
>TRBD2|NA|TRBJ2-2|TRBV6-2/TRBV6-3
TGTGCCAGCAGTTGGGCGGGAGCCACCGGGGAGCTGTTTTTT
CASSWAGATGELFF
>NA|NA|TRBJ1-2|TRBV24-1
TGTGCCACCAGTGATGGGGTTGGTGACTATGGCTACACCTTC
CATSDGVGDYGYTF
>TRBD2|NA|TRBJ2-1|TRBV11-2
TGTGCCAGCAGCTTCTTTGCGGGACTAGCCAACAATGAGCAGTTCTTC
CASSFFAGLANNEQFF
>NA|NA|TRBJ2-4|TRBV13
TGTGCCAGCAGCCGACTCGGCGTTCAGTACTTC
CASSRLGVQYF
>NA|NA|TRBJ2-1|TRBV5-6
TGTGCCAGCAGCTTGGGCGACTCATTGGAGCAGTTCTTC
CASSLGDSLEQFF
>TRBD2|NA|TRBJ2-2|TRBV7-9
TGTGCCAGCAGCCCAACCCAAGCGGGAGGTTCCGGGGAGCTGTTTTTT
CASSPTQAGGSGELFF
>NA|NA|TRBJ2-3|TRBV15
TGTGCCACCAGCAGAGATAGAGGAGATACGCAGTATTTT
CATSRDRGDTQYF
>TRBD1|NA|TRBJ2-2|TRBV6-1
TGTGCCAGCAGCCCCGACAGGGTGATTGGCACCGGGGAGCTGTTTTTT
CASSPDRVIGTGELFF
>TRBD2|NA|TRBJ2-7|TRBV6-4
TGTGCCAGCAGTGAGGGTAGCGGGGACTTTAGAGGGGAGCAGTACTTC
CASSEGSGDFRGEQYF
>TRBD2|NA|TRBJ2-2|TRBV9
TGTGCCAGCAGCGTAGGTAACGGGAGGGCCTTCGGGGAGCTGTTTTTT
CASSVGNGRAFGELFF
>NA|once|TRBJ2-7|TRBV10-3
TGTGCCATCAGTGGAACAGGAGGCTCCTACGAGCAGTACTTC
CAISGTGGSYEQYF
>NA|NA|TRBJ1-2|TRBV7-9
TGTGCCAGCAGCTTAGGAACGTCAGGGGCCTATGGCTACACCTTC
CASSLGTSGAYGYTF
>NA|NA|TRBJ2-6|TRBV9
TGTGCCTCCCGGGGGAACTCTGGGGCCAACGTCCTGACTTTC
CASRGNSGANVLTF
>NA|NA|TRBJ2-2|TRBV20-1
TGCAGTGCTAGAGAGGGAGTTTACTCTACATCGAACACCGGGGAGCTGTTTTTT
CSAREGVYSTSNTGELFF
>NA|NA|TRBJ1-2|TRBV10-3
TGTGCCATCATGGGGGGGGCGGAAGGCTACACCTTC
CAIMGGAEGYTF
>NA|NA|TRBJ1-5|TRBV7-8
TGTGCCAGCAGCCTACAGGGTGGTGGCAATCAGCCCCAGCATTTT
CASSLQGGGNQPQHF
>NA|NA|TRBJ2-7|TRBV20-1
TGCAGTGCCACCCGCTCGGGGTACGAGCAGTACTTC
CSATRSGYEQYF
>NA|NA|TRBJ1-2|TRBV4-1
TGCGCCAGCAGCCCCCACCAGGGGCTCTATGGCTACACCTTC
CASSPHQGLYGYTF
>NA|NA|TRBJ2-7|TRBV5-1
TGCGCCAGCAGCTTGGAAGGAGGGCGCTCCTACGAGCAGTACTTC
CASSLEGGRSYEQYF
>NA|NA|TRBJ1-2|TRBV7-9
TGTGCCAGCAGCCCCCCTTATGGGACGGAGCCTAACTATGGCTACACCTTC
CASSPPYGTEPNYGYTF
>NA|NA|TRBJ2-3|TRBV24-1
TGTGCCACCAGTGGGGGCACAGATACGCAGTATTTT
CATSGGTDTQYF
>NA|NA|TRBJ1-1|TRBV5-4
TGTGCCAGCAGTGAGTGGGGGTACACTGAAGCTTTCTTT
CASSEWGYTEAFF
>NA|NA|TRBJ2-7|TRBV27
TGTGCCAGCAGTTTGAGCAGGGGCTACGAGCAGTACTTC
CASSLSRGYEQYF